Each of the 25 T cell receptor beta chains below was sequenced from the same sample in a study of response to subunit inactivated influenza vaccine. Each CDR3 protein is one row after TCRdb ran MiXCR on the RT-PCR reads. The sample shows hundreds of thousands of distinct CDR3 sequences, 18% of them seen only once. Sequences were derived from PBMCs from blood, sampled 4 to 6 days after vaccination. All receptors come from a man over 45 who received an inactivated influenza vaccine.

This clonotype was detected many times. The CDR3: CASSFTGANVLTF. The CDR3 DNA sequence: TGTGCCAGCAGCTTCACTGGGGCCAACGTCCTGACTTTC. V gene TRBV12-3 or TRBV12-4 combines with J gene TRBJ2-6; D is ambiguous. This CDR3 comprises 13 residues. V was trimmed by 6 bases and J by 2 bases, leaving 5 bases between them.

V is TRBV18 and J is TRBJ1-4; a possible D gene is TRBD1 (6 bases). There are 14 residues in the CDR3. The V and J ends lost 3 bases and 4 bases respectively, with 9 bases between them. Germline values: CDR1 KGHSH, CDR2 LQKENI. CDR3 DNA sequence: TGTGCCAGCTCACCGGACAGCCTTAATGAAAAACTGTTTTTT. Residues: CASSPDSLNEKLFF.

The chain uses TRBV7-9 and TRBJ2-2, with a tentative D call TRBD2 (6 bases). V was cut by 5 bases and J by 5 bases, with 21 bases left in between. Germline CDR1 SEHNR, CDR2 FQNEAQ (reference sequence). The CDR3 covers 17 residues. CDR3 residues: CASSTLTSFGGTGELFF. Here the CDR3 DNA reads TGTGCCAGCAGCACCCTCACTAGTTTTGGGGGGACCGGGGAGCTGTTTTTT. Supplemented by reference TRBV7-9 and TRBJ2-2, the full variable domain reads DTGVSQNPRHKITKRGQNVTFRCDPISEHNRLYWYRQTLGQGPEFLTYFQNEAQLEKSRLLSDRFSAERPKGSFSTLEIQRTEQGDSAMYLCASSTLTSFGGTGELFFGEGSRLTVL.

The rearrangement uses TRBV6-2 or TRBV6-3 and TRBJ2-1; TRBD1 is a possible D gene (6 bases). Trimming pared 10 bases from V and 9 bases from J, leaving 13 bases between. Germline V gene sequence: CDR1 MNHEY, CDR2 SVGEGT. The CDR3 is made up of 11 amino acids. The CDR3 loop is CATTGWAEQFF. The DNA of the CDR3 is TGTGCCACCACAGGGTGGGCTGAGCAGTTCTTC.

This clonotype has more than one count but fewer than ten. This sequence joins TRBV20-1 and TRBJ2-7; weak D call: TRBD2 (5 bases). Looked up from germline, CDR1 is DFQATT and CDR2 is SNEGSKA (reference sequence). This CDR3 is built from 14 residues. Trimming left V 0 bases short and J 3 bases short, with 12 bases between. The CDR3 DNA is TGCAGTGCTAGAGATTGGGCACGGGACTACGAGCAGTACTTC. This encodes CSARDWARDYEQYF.

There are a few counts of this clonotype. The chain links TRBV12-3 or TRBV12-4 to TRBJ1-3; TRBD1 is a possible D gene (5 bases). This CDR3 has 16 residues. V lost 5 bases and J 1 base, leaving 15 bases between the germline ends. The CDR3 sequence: CASSPRGGNSGNTIYF. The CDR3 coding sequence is TGTGCCAGCAGTCCCCGGGGGGGGAATTCTGGAAACACCATATATTTT.

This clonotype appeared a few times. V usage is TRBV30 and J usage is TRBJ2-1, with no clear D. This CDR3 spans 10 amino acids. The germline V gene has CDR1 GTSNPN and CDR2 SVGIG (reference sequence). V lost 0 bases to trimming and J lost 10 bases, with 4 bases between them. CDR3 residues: CAWSVGEQFF. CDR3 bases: TGTGCCTGGAGTGTTGGCGAGCAGTTCTTC. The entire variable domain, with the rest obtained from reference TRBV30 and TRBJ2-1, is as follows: SQTIHQWPATLVQPVGSPLSLECTVEGTSNPNLYWYRQAAGRGLQLLFYSVGIGQISSEVPQNLSASRPQDRQFILSSKKLLLSDSGFYLCAWSVGEQFFGPGTRLTVL.

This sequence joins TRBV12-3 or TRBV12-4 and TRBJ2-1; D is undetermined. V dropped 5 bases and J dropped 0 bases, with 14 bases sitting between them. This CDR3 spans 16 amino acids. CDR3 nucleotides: TGTGCCAGCAGTCCGCACACCGTTAGCTCCTACAATGAGCAGTTCTTC. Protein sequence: CASSPHTVSSYNEQFF.

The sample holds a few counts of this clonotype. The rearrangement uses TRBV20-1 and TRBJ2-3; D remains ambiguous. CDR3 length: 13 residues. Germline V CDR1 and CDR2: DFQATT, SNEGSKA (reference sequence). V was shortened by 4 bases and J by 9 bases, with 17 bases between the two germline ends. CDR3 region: CSAKDLGPNTQYF. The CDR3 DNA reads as TGCAGTGCTAAAGATCTGGGTCCAAACACGCAGTATTTT.

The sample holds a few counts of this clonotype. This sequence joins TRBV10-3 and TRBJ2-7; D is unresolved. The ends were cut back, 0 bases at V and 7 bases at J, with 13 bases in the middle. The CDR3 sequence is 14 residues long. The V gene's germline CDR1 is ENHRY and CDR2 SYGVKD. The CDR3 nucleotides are TGTGCCATCAGTGAGTCGATAACGGGCGTAGAGCAGTACTTC. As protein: CAISESITGVEQYF.

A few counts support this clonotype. CDR3 sequence (DNA): TGCAGTGCTAGAAGACAGGACTCTGGAAACACCATATATTTT. Amino acids: CSARRQDSGNTIYF. V usage is TRBV20-1 and J usage is TRBJ1-3, with D tentatively TRBD1 (6 bases). This CDR3 has 14 amino acids. Germline CDR1 is DFQATT and CDR2 is SNEGSKA (reference sequence). With 2 bases removed from V and 0 bases from J, the gap between germline ends came to 8 bases.

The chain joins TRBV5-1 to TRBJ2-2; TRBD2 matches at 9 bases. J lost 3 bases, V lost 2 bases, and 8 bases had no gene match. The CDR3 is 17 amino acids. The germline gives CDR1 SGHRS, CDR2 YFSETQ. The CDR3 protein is CASSFPSGGLHTGELFF. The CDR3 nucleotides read TGCGCCAGCAGCTTCCCCAGCGGGGGGTTGCACACCGGGGAGCTGTTTTTT.

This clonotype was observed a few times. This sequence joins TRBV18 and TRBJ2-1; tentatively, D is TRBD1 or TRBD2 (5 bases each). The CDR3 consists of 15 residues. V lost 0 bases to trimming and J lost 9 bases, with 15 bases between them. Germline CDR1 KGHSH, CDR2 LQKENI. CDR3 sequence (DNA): TGTGCCAGCTCACCACCGCAGGGACCGGGACCTGAGCAGTTCTTC. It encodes CASSPPQGPGPEQFF.

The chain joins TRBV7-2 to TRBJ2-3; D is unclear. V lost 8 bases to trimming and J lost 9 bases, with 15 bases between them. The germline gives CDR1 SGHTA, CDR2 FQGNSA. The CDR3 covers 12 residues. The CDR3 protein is CASAVAPITQYF. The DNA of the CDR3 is TGTGCCAGCGCGGTGGCTCCGATCACGCAGTATTTT.

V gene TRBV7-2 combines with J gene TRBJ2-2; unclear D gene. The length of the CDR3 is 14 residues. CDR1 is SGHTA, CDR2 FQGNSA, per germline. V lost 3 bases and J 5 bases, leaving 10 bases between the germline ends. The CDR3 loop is CASSFGFRTGELFF. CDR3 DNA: TGTGCCAGCAGCTTCGGGTTTAGAACCGGGGAGCTGTTTTTT.

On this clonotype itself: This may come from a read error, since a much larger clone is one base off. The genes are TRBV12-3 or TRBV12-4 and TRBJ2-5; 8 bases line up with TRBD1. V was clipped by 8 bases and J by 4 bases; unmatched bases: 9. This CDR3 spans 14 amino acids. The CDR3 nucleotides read TGTGCCAGCTGCGGACAGGGTTGGGGAGAGACCCAGTACTTC. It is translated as CASCGQGWGETQYF.

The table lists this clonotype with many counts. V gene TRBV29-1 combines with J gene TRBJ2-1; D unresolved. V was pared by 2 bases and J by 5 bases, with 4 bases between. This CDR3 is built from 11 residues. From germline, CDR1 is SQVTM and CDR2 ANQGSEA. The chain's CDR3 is CSVERHNEQFF. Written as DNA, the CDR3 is TGCAGCGTTGAACGGCACAATGAGCAGTTCTTC.

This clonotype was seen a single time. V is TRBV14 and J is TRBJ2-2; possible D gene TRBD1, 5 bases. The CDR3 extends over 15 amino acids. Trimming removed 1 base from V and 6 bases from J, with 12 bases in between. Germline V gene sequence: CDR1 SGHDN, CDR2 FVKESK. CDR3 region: CASSQGWAGPGELFF. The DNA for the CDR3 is TGTGCCAGCAGCCAAGGTTGGGCAGGGCCCGGGGAGCTGTTTTTT.

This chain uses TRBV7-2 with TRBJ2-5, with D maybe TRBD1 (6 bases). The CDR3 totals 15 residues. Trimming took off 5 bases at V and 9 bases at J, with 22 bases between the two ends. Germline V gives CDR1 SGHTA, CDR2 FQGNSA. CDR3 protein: CASSLEGVGARAQYF. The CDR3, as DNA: TGTGCCAGCAGCCTCGAGGGGGTCGGAGCAAGGGCCCAGTACTTC.

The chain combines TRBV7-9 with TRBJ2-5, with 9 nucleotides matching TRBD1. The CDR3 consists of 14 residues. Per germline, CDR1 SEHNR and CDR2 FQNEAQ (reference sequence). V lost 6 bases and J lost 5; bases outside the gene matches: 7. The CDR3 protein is CASRLGQGWETQYF. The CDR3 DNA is TGTGCCAGCAGACTCGGACAGGGGTGGGAGACCCAGTACTTC. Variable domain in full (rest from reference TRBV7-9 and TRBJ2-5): DTGVSQNPRHKITKRGQNVTFRCDPISEHNRLYWYRQTLGQGPEFLTYFQNEAQLEKSRLLSDRFSAERPKGSFSTLEIQRTEQGDSAMYLCASRLGQGWETQYFGPGTRLLVL.

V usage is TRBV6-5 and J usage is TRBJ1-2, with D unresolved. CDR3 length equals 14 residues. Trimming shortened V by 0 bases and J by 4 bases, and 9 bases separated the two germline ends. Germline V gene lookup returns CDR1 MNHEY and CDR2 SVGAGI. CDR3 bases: TGTGCCAGCAGTTACTCGAGCAGAACCTATGGCTACACCTTC. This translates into CASSYSSRTYGYTF.

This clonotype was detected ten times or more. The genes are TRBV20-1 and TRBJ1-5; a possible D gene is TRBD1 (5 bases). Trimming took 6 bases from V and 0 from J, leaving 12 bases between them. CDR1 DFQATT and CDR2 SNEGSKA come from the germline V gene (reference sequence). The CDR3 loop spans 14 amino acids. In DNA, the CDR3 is TGCAGTGCCACGACAGAGAATAGCAATCAGCCCCAGCATTTT. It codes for CSATTENSNQPQHF.

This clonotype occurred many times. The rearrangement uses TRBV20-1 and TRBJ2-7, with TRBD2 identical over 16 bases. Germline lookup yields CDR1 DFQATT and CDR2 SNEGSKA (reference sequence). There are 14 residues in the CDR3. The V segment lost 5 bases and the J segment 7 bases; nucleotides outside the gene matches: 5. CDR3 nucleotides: TGCAGTGCTGGGACGGGACTAGCGGGAGGGGAGCAGTACTTC. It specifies CSAGTGLAGGEQYF.

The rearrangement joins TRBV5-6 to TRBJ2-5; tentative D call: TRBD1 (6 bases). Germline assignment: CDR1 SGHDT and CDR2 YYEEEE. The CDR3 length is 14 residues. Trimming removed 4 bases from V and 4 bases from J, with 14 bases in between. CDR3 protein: CASSQTGTGETQYF. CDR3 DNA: TGTGCCAGCAGCCAGACAGGTACGGGAGAGACCCAGTACTTC.

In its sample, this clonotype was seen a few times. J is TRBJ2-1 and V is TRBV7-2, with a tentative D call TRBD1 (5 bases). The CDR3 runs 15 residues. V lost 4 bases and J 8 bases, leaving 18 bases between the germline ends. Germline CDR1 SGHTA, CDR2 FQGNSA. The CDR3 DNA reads TGTGCCAGCAGCTCCTGGGGCGGTCAGTGGGATGAGCAGTTCTTC. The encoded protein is CASSSWGGQWDEQFF. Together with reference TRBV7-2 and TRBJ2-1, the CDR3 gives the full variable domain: GAGVSQSPSNKVTEKGKDVELRCDPISGHTALYWYRQSLGQGLEFLIYFQGNSAPDKSGLPSDRFSAERTGGSVSTLTIQRTQQEDSAVYLCASSSWGGQWDEQFFGPGTRLTVL.